Below are 14 T cell receptor beta chains sequenced from a single sample in a study of cytomegalovirus exposure and HLA in healthy donors. PCR employed 60 Vbeta and 13 Jbeta primers. The data were produced by immunoSEQ multiplex PCR, yet TCRdb's version contains in-frame clones alone and is incomplete. The profile covers around 140,000 clones, with around four fifths appearing a single time and 1.3% taken by the ten largest. The source material was PBMCs. Source of these receptors: a woman aged 40 to 49 in good health and CMV-seronegative.

A word on this clone: Other nucleotide sequences from this sample produce the same CDR3. V gene TRBV7-9 combines with J gene TRBJ1-4; D call uncertain. V was pared by 5 bases and J by 4 bases, with 2 bases between. This CDR3 is 11 amino acids long. Germline CDR1 is SEHNR and CDR2 is FQNEAQ (reference sequence). The CDR3 DNA reads TGTGCCAGCAGCCTTAATGAAAAACTGTTTTTT. This codes for CASSLNEKLFF.

The J gene is TRBJ1-1, the V gene TRBV18; D unclear. The CDR3 contains 16 residues. V dropped 1 base and J dropped 0 bases, with 12 bases sitting between them. The germline V gene has CDR1 KGHSH and CDR2 LQKENI. CDR3 residues: CASSPRSGFMNTEAFF. CDR3 DNA: TGTGCCAGCTCACCACGGTCGGGTTTTATGAACACTGAAGCTTTCTTT.

This chain joins TRBV7-9 and TRBJ2-6; TRBD1 aligns across 7 bases. This CDR3 has 19 amino acids. Germline assignment: CDR1 SEHNR and CDR2 FQNEAQ (reference sequence). Unmatched junction bases numbered 11, after V lost 3 bases and J lost 0 bases. CDR3 DNA sequence: TGTGCCAGCAGCTTCCCCGGGACAGCGTTACACTCTGGGGCCAACGTCCTGACTTTC. This gives the protein CASSFPGTALHSGANVLTF.

The chain recombines TRBV7-3 with TRBJ2-7; D is unclear. The germline V and J ends were trimmed by 1 base and 6 bases, with 13 bases remaining between them. The CDR3 has 14 residues. Germline loops: CDR1 SGHTA, CDR2 FQGTGA. The CDR3 here is CASSLSPGSGEQYF. The CDR3 region has the DNA TGTGCCAGCAGCTTAAGCCCCGGCTCAGGCGAGCAGTACTTC.

The rearrangement links TRBV27 to TRBJ2-7; D gene uncertain. This CDR3 comprises 13 residues. Germline CDR1 reads MNHEY; CDR2 reads SMNVEV (reference sequence). Between the trimmed V and J ends, which lost 3 bases and 3 bases, there was a span of 9 bases. The CDR3 DNA sequence: TGTGCCAGCAGTTTGTACAGCAACTACGAGCAGTACTTC. Translating gives CASSLYSNYEQYF.

The chain is built from TRBV25-1 and TRBJ2-7; D gene unclear. The CDR3 has 15 amino acids. Germline lookup yields CDR1 MGHDK and CDR2 SYGVNS. V lost 8 bases to trimming and J lost 5 bases, with 22 bases between them. CDR3 region: CASQSRLALTHEQYF. The CDR3 DNA is TGTGCCAGCCAATCCCGACTTGCGCTCACCCACGAGCAGTACTTC.

This clone was observed a handful of times. V usage is TRBV6-1 and J usage is TRBJ1-2, with 7 bases lining up with TRBD1. CDR3 size: 14 residues. The V gene end was trimmed by 2 bases and the J gene end by 4 bases; junction bases not matched to a gene: 4. The germline CDR1 and CDR2 sequences are MNHNS and SASEGT. CDR3 nucleotide sequence: TGTGCCAGCAGTGAAACACAGGGGTTCTATGGCTACACCTTC. Its translation is CASSETQGFYGYTF.

CDR3 nucleotides: TGCGCCAGCAGCTTGGAGCGGGCGGCCTACAATGAGCAGTTCTTC. It yields the protein CASSLERAAYNEQFF. This chain links TRBV5-1 with TRBJ2-1, with a weak D call TRBD2 (6 bases). The germline V gene has CDR1 SGHRS and CDR2 YFSETQ. The CDR3 is 15 amino acids. V lost 0 bases to trimming and J lost 2 bases, with 9 bases between them.

The table lists this clone with a few counts. J is TRBJ1-4 and V is TRBV5-1, with TRBD1 as a possible D gene (5 bases). The CDR3 runs to 14 residues. The ends were cut back, 4 bases at V and 4 bases at J, with 11 bases in the middle. Germline loops: CDR1 SGHRS, CDR2 YFSETQ. CDR3 in amino acids: CASSPGGYNEKLFF. The CDR3 bases are TGCGCCAGCAGCCCTGGGGGGTATAATGAAAAACTGTTTTTT.

The chain couples TRBV19 to TRBJ1-5; a possible D gene is TRBD1 (5 bases). The CDR3 is 14 amino acids. Germline values: CDR1 LNHDA, CDR2 SQIVND (reference sequence). V lost 5 bases and J 3 bases, leaving 11 bases between the germline ends. DNA for the CDR3: TGTGCCAGTAGTGGGACTGGCCCCAATCAGCCCCAGCATTTT. Its protein product is CASSGTGPNQPQHF.

The V call is TRBV11-3, the J call TRBJ2-7; TRBD2 is a possible D gene (5 bases). V shed 4 bases and J shed 4 bases, with 11 bases lying between them. Germline assignment: CDR1 SGHNT and CDR2 YENEEA. CDR3 length: 13 residues. The CDR3 coding sequence is TGTGCCAGCAGCTCCAGGACTGAGTACGAGCAGTACTTC. Translation: CASSSRTEYEQYF.

This rearrangement joins TRBV20-1 to TRBJ1-1; D is uncertain. The CDR3 spans 9 residues. V lost 0 bases to trimming and J lost 11 bases, with 4 bases between them. In germline, CDR1 is DFQATT, CDR2 SNEGSKA (reference sequence). The chain's CDR3 is CSARDRAFF. The CDR3 region has the DNA TGCAGTGCTAGAGATCGGGCTTTCTTT.

V usage is TRBV30 and J usage is TRBJ1-1, with no clear D. V was clipped by 2 bases and J by 8 bases, with 18 bases between them. Germline assignment: CDR1 GTSNPN and CDR2 SVGIG (reference sequence). The CDR3 length is 14 residues. In nucleotides, the CDR3 is TGTGCCTGGAGTCTAGGACCCGGGATGGTCGAAGCTTTCTTT. Translated: CAWSLGPGMVEAFF.

This chain uses TRBV19 with TRBJ1-2; 8 bases are a match to TRBD1. Looked up from germline, CDR1 is LNHDA and CDR2 is SQIVND (reference sequence). The CDR3 runs 12 residues. V dropped 7 bases and J dropped 8; count of bases not matched to a gene: 6. Here the CDR3 reads CASTGQGGGYTF. The CDR3, as DNA: TGTGCCAGTACCGGACAGGGAGGCGGCTACACCTTC.